Presented here are 20 T cell receptor beta chains from one specimen sequenced in a study of cytomegalovirus exposure and HLA in healthy donors. Primers: 60 Vbeta forward and 13 Jbeta reverse. Clones were read by immunoSEQ multiplex PCR, and TCRdb kept only the in-frame ones, dropping some. The table has about 160,000 clones, 87% seen once; the top ten hold around 0.85%. Sequenced material: PBMCs. The source of these receptors is a woman in her 30s in good health and CMV-seronegative.

This clone was counted a single time. This chain uses TRBV15 with TRBJ1-1; 9 bases align to TRBD1. CDR1 is LNHNV and CDR2 is YYDKDF in the germline V gene (reference sequence). V was clipped by 7 bases and J by 5 bases; unmatched bases: 8. The CDR3 runs 14 residues. Here the CDR3 DNA reads TGTGCCACCAAAGAGACAGGGGGGGGGACTGAAGCTTTCTTT. It is translated as CATKETGGGTEAFF.

The chain has TRBV25-1 and TRBJ2-1; TRBD1 matches at 7 bases. The junction had 5 bases not matched to a gene; V was cut back by 4 bases and J by 2 bases. The CDR3 covers 15 residues. CDR1 is MGHDK, CDR2 SYGVNS, per germline. As DNA, the CDR3 is TGTGCCAGCAGTGGCAGACAGGGTACCTACAATGAGCAGTTCTTC. Translating gives CASSGRQGTYNEQFF.

V usage is TRBV19 and J usage is TRBJ1-4; D is possibly TRBD1 (6 bases). CDR1 and CDR2 (germline): LNHDA, SQIVND (reference sequence). CDR3 length: 15 residues. Deletions cut 3 bases from V and 5 bases from J, with 13 bases between. CDR3 sequence: CASSINRVSNEKLFF. CDR3 in DNA: TGTGCCAGTAGTATCAACAGGGTATCCAATGAAAAACTGTTTTTT.

The chain recombines TRBV28 with TRBJ2-7; TRBD1 is a possible D gene (6 bases). V lost 8 bases and J 6 bases, leaving 20 bases between the germline ends. Germline assignment: CDR1 MDHEN and CDR2 SYDVKM. The CDR3 is 14 amino acids. CDR3 sequence: CASAPPGQGIEQYF. In DNA, the CDR3 is TGTGCCAGCGCTCCCCCTGGGCAGGGGATCGAGCAGTACTTC.

V usage is TRBV30 and J usage is TRBJ2-7; 10 bases align to TRBD1. With V trimmed by 2 bases and J by 2 bases, 3 bases remained unmatched. This CDR3 has 14 residues. In germline, CDR1 is GTSNPN, CDR2 SVGIG (reference sequence). CDR3 in DNA: TGTGCCTGGAGTTTAGGACAGGGGGCCTACGAGCAGTACTTC. Amino acids: CAWSLGQGAYEQYF. The variable domain in full, completed from reference TRBV30 and TRBJ2-7, reads SQTIHQWPATLVQPVGSPLSLECTVEGTSNPNLYWYRQAAGRGLQLLFYSVGIGQISSEVPQNLSASRPQDRQFILSSKKLLLSDSGFYLCAWSLGQGAYEQYFGPGTRLTVT.

CDR3 DNA: TGCGCCAGCAGCCAAGGAGGGCTAGACAAAAACATTCAGTACTTC. Translating gives CASSQGGLDKNIQYF. This chain joins TRBV4-3 and TRBJ2-4, with D possibly TRBD2 on 5 matching bases. V was shortened by 1 base and J by 3 bases, with 10 bases between the two germline ends. Germline V lookup: CDR1 LGHNA, CDR2 YSLEER. CDR3 length: 15 residues.

V and J are TRBV5-1 and TRBJ2-1, with TRBD2 identical over 14 bases. The CDR3 runs 18 residues. Trimming cost V 4 bases and J 0 bases; bases outside gene matches: 6. Germline V gene data show CDR1 as SGHRS and CDR2 as YFSETQ. CDR3 nucleotide sequence: TGCGCCAGCAGCACTACCGGGACTAGCGGGAGCTCCTACAATGAGCAGTTCTTC. It codes for CASSTTGTSGSSYNEQFF.

The chain combines TRBV6-5 with TRBJ2-5; no firm D call. The assigned J gene may be wrong: the sequence end matches TRBJ2-7 better. Germline V gene sequence: CDR1 MNHEY, CDR2 SVGAGI. The CDR3 runs 13 residues. CDR3 amino acids: CASTNGGDYEQYF. The CDR3 coding sequence is TGTGCCAGCACCAACGGTGGCGACTACGAGCAGTACTTC.

This chain uses TRBV6-5 with TRBJ2-1; D unresolved. This CDR3 has 15 residues. Germline CDR1 and CDR2: MNHEY and SVGAGI. Between the trimmed V and J ends, which lost 2 bases and 6 bases, there was a span of 14 bases. The DNA for the CDR3 is TGTGCCAGCAGTTACCCCGGTATTCGAGGCAATGAGCAGTTCTTC. This translates into CASSYPGIRGNEQFF.

V gene TRBV9 combines with J gene TRBJ2-3, with D perhaps matching TRBD2 (6 bases). Germline-derived CDR1 and CDR2 are SGDLS and YYNGEE. V was pared by 7 bases and J by 0 bases, with 24 bases between. The CDR3 runs to 18 residues. The CDR3 DNA reads TGTGCCAGCGACCCGGGGAGGCAACGCTTTTTAAGCACAGATACGCAGTATTTT. Translating gives CASDPGRQRFLSTDTQYF.

The rearrangement uses TRBV10-3 and TRBJ1-5; a possible D gene is TRBD1 (5 bases). Germline V gene data show CDR1 as ENHRY and CDR2 as SYGVKD. The V end was cut by 3 bases, the J end by 7 bases, with 10 bases between. The CDR3 totals 13 residues. CDR3 protein: CAISDGAGQPQHF. The CDR3 coding sequence is TGTGCCATCAGTGACGGGGCGGGACAGCCCCAGCATTTT.

This CDR3 is CASSLRGTSPPAYNEQFF. The CDR3 DNA reads TGTGCCAGCAGTCTCAGGGGGACTTCCCCCCCAGCCTACAATGAGCAGTTCTTC. The rearrangement joins TRBV27 to TRBJ2-1; a possible D gene is TRBD1 (7 bases). In germline, CDR1 is MNHEY, CDR2 SMNVEV (reference sequence). The germline V and J ends were trimmed by 5 bases and 2 bases, with 22 bases remaining between them. The CDR3 has 18 amino acids.

V and J are TRBV6-5 and TRBJ1-5, with D perhaps TRBD1 (6 bases). Trimming took off 5 bases at V and 4 bases at J, with 15 bases between the two ends. Germline CDR1 reads MNHEY; CDR2 reads SVGAGI. This CDR3 comprises 15 residues. CDR3 in DNA: TGTGCCAGCAGTATCCGGGGGGCGCCAAATCAGCCCCAGCATTTT. It codes for CASSIRGAPNQPQHF.

This clone was picked up a small number of times. The chain is built from TRBV14 and TRBJ2-6, with D hard to call. Germline CDR1 is SGHDN and CDR2 is FVKESK. V dropped 10 bases and J dropped 2 bases, with 12 bases sitting between them. The CDR3 is 14 amino acids. DNA of the CDR3: TGTGCCACCAGTCTGAGTGCTGGGGCCAACGTCCTGACTTTC. Translation: CATSLSAGANVLTF.

In its sample, this clone was seen once. The V and J genes are TRBV19 and TRBJ1-5; the D is unclear. Germline V lookup: CDR1 LNHDA, CDR2 SQIVND (reference sequence). The CDR3 runs to 13 residues. The V gene lost 5 bases and the J gene lost 1 base, with 6 bases spanning the gap. The CDR3 region is CASSSQSNQPQHF. The CDR3 bases are TGTGCCAGTAGTTCGCAGAGCAATCAGCCCCAGCATTTT.

The V call is TRBV2, the J call TRBJ2-3; 7 bases agree with TRBD2. CDR3 length: 21 residues. Per the germline V gene, CDR1 is SNHLY and CDR2 is FYNNEI. Trimming removed 3 bases from V and 2 bases from J; junction bases left unmatched: 23. The CDR3 loop reads CASSEYVVGFLAEGITDTQYF. The CDR3 bases are TGTGCCAGCAGTGAGTATGTCGTCGGATTTCTAGCGGAGGGGATCACAGATACGCAGTATTTT.

V is TRBV10-3 and J is TRBJ1-3, with 8 bases fitting TRBD1. The CDR3 runs 15 residues. After removal of 6 bases from V and 0 bases from J, the junction contained 4 bases not matched to a gene. Looked up from germline, CDR1 is ENHRY and CDR2 is SYGVKD. The CDR3 sequence is CAIRMDRVSGNTIYF. The CDR3 nucleotides are TGTGCCATCAGGATGGACAGGGTCTCTGGAAACACCATATATTTT.

The chain is built from TRBV14 and TRBJ2-5; TRBD1 is a possible D gene (5 bases). The end of the DNA fits TRBJ2-7 better, so the J call may be wrong. The CDR3 length is 16 residues. Germline V gene sequence: CDR1 SGHDN, CDR2 FVKESK. The CDR3, as DNA: TGTGCCAGCAGCCAAGTACCCTCAGGGTCGCGGTACGAGCAGTACTTC. Protein sequence: CASSQVPSGSRYEQYF.

The chain employs TRBV27 and TRBJ2-7; 7 nucleotides align to TRBD2. Trimming cost V 5 bases and J 0 bases; bases outside gene matches: 10. The CDR3 totals 16 residues. From germline, CDR1 is MNHEY and CDR2 SMNVEV (reference sequence). The CDR3 DNA reads as TGTGCCAGCAGTCCCATTAGCGGCGGGAGCTCCTACGAGCAGTACTTC. Translation gives CASSPISGGSSYEQYF.

The rearrangement links TRBV2 to TRBJ2-7; D is ambiguous. The CDR3 has 12 residues. Deletions cut 6 bases from V and 4 bases from J, with 10 bases between. Germline V gene lookup returns CDR1 SNHLY and CDR2 FYNNEI. CDR3 sequence (DNA): TGTGCCAGCAGGGGCTTTTGGTACGAGCAGTACTTC. It yields the protein CASRGFWYEQYF.